These T cell receptor beta chains were read from a single sample in a study of CXCR3-negative and CXCR3-positive naive CD8 T cells. With the 5' RACE reads reprocessed, TCRdb shows one record per CDR3 protein and no DNA. The listing contains over 80,000 distinct CDR3 sequences. Specimen: naive CXCR3- CD8+ T cells from blood. The receptors derive from a human donor in good health. Some clones in this sample may be carry-over from other donors' samples. Both conserved end residues are part of each CDR3.

>TRBJ2-7|TRBV7-9
CASSLMGGGDEQYF
>TRBJ1-1|TRBV28
CASSLTPPENTEAFF
>TRBJ2-1|TRBV29-1
CSVEAFGTSGYNEQFF
>TRBJ2-2|TRBV19
CASSILTGGTGELFF
>TRBJ2-7|TRBV19
CASSMRQGAHEQYF
>TRBJ1-6|TRBV7-2
CASSQTPDRVNSPLHF
>TRBJ2-7|TRBV9
CASSVVPGRAYEQYF
>TRBJ2-6|TRBV11-2
CASSLAVDGSSGANVLTF
>TRBJ2-7|TRBV28
CASSSSLLAGPPDEQYF
>TRBJ2-7|TRBV28
CASRGMTDHYEQYF
>TRBJ2-5|TRBV6-5
CASSPVNQETQYF
>TRBJ1-5|TRBV28
CASKDETGGLPQHF
>TRBJ2-1|TRBV5-1
CASRPSGSSYNEQFF
>TRBJ2-7|TRBV28
CASRPTGGGHEQYF
>TRBJ2-1|TRBV7-2
CASSLVRDEQFF
>TRBJ2-6|TRBV2
CASSEGLQASGANVLTF
>TRBJ2-1|TRBV7-7
CASSLLEGSNEQFF
>TRBJ2-2|TRBV19
CASSPGLSTGELFF
>TRBJ2-3|TRBV7-6
CASSLVGGSDTQYF
>TRBJ2-1|TRBV7-6
CASSFLTQGSNEQFF
>TRBJ2-7|TRBV7-8
CASSSPHGLVETYEQYF
>TRBJ2-7|TRBV30
CAWSVAGQGPGYEQYF
>TRBJ2-7|TRBV28
CASPSRDSSYEQYF
>TRBJ1-5|TRBV15
CATSIKPWDRIDQPQHF
>TRBJ2-1|TRBV27
CASSLVSGEQFF
>TRBJ2-1|TRBV29-1
CSGGREDSGNEQFF
>TRBJ2-1|TRBV7-9
CASSYTQGSGANNEQFF
>TRBJ2-5|TRBV7-6
CASSYGGRGETQYF
>TRBJ2-7|TRBV12-3/TRBV12-4
CASSLSLGQGHEQYF
>TRBJ2-7|TRBV29-1
CSVEERPHEQYF
>TRBJ2-3|TRBV2
CASRTSPGSIYQYF
>TRBJ1-1|TRBV12-3/TRBV12-4
CASKRQGMNTEAFF
>TRBJ1-3|TRBV9
CASSGSTSGNTIYF
>TRBJ2-2|TRBV20-1
CSASNGINTGELFF
>TRBJ2-7|TRBV4-1
CASSQEIGGYYEQYF
>TRBJ2-2|TRBV20-1
CSAREIPGQGTGELFF
>TRBJ2-7|TRBV29-1
CSVRQDGTYEQYF
>TRBJ1-2|TRBV12-3/TRBV12-4
CASSPPNYGYTF
>TRBJ1-1|TRBV7-9
CASREGGTEAFF
>TRBJ2-2|TRBV29-1
CSVELAGGPNTGELFF
>TRBJ2-1|TRBV10-3
CAISDVEAGEPNEQFF